The 24 T cell receptor beta chains given below trace back to one sample, sequenced in a study of PD-L1 blockade in urothelial cancer (dated by TCRdb to 2017 to 2019). The sample's time point, from its label and the paper: pretreatment peripheral blood. Libraries were built with the immunoSEQ multiplex PCR assay. Imported from immuneACCESS, the table was reduced by TCRdb to in-frame sequences with V and J called. These copies leave out some clones; in studies compared against another copy, an unresolved V gene accounts for under half, and the cause of the remainder is not known. The sample table lists about 53,000 clones, 87% of them with a count of one. The leading ten clones occupy roughly 14% of the sample. Sequenced material: PBMCs, taken around atezolizumab (anti-PD-L1) treatment. These receptors all come from a woman aged 55-69 years with urothelial cancer.

The rearrangement links TRBV19 to TRBJ1-1; D unresolved. This CDR3 region has 13 residues. Trimming cost V 3 bases and J 5 bases, with 10 bases left between them. Germline values: CDR1 LNHDA, CDR2 SQIVND (reference sequence). As DNA, the CDR3 is TGTGCCAGTAGTATCCGGGATGAGACTGAAGCTTTCTTT. Residues: CASSIRDETEAFF.

V usage is TRBV4-3 and J usage is TRBJ2-1; 12 bases align to TRBD1. Germline CDR1 reads LGHNA; CDR2 reads YSLEER. CDR3 length: 17 residues. After removal of 1 base from V and 7 bases from J, the junction contained 8 bases not matched to a gene. CDR3 region: CASSQGPGQGAVNEQFF. The CDR3 nucleotides read TGCGCCAGCAGCCAAGGCCCGGGACAGGGGGCGGTGAATGAGCAGTTCTTC.

The chain carries TRBV4-3 and TRBJ2-1; TRBD2 aligns across 8 bases. Germline CDR1 is LGHNA and CDR2 is YSLEER. This CDR3 is built from 19 residues. The V and J ends lost 0 bases and 6 bases, in that order; junction bases with no gene match: 16. For the CDR3, the DNA is TGCGCCAGCAGCCAAGAATCGGACCCGGGACTAGTAGTCAGCAATGAGCAGTTCTTC. Translating gives CASSQESDPGLVVSNEQFF.

V and J are TRBV27 and TRBJ2-2, with TRBD1 matching over 7 bases. The CDR3 is made up of 15 amino acids. CDR1 and CDR2 from the germline V gene are MNHEY and SMNVEV (reference sequence). J was trimmed by 4 bases and V by 5 bases; bases with no gene match: 7. The CDR3 protein is CASSRQGLPTGELFF. The CDR3 DNA sequence: TGTGCCAGCAGTCGACAGGGTTTACCCACCGGGGAGCTGTTTTTT.

This chain uses TRBV4-2 with TRBJ2-5; perhaps TRBD1 as D (5 bases). CDR1 LGHNA and CDR2 YNFKEQ come from the germline V gene. V gave up 0 bases and J gave up 7 bases, with 15 bases separating them. The CDR3 runs 15 residues. The CDR3 reads CASSQDRSQGGTQYF. The CDR3 coding sequence is TGTGCCAGCAGCCAAGATCGGTCCCAGGGTGGGACCCAGTACTTC.

This clone has only one observation. This chain uses TRBV9 with TRBJ2-5; TRBD1 agrees at 8 bases. The CDR3 is made up of 14 amino acids. Germline V gene data show CDR1 as SGDLS and CDR2 as YYNGEE. The V gene end was trimmed by 4 bases and the J gene end by 5 bases; junction bases not matched to a gene: 7. The chain's CDR3 is CASSKGQGWETQYF. The DNA of the CDR3 is TGTGCCAGCAGCAAAGGACAGGGTTGGGAGACCCAGTACTTC.

This clone is a singleton in its sample. This chain connects TRBV6-1 to TRBJ2-1, with D perhaps TRBD1 (5 bases). There are 14 residues in the CDR3. V was pared by 3 bases and J by 7 bases, with 13 bases between. CDR1 is MNHNS, CDR2 SASEGT, per germline. The CDR3 region is CASSDPDKFNEQFF. As DNA, the CDR3 is TGTGCCAGCAGTGACCCGGACAAGTTTAATGAGCAGTTCTTC.

The chain has TRBV5-4 and TRBJ2-3; 8 bases agree with TRBD2. The germline CDR1 and CDR2 sequences are SGHNT and YYREEE (reference sequence). The CDR3 totals 17 residues. With 0 bases clipped from V and 4 bases from J, the junction kept 10 bases outside the gene matches. This chain's CDR3 is CASSLGPAGGGPDTQYF. The CDR3 nucleotides are TGTGCCAGCAGCTTGGGACCGGCGGGGGGCGGCCCAGATACGCAGTATTTT.

The chain carries TRBV9 and TRBJ2-2; D unclear. Deletions cut 0 bases from V and 6 bases from J, with 9 bases between. This CDR3 region has 14 residues. CDR1 and CDR2 (germline): SGDLS, YYNGEE. The CDR3 protein is CASSVAQSPGELFF. As DNA, the CDR3 is TGTGCCAGCAGCGTAGCACAGTCACCCGGGGAGCTGTTTTTT.

This chain joins TRBV2 and TRBJ1-5; D not certain. CDR3 length: 16 amino acids. V lost 4 bases to trimming and J lost 2 bases, with 15 bases between them. CDR1 and CDR2 from the germline V gene are SNHLY and FYNNEI. CDR3: CASSAETAYGNQPQHF. The CDR3 DNA is TGTGCCAGCAGTGCCGAGACTGCTTACGGCAATCAGCCCCAGCATTTT.

The CDR3 DNA is TGTGCCAGCAGCTTATGGGCCAGGGGCCGATCCTACGAGCAGTACTTC. Its translation is CASSLWARGRSYEQYF. The chain has TRBV7-9 and TRBJ2-7, with a weak D call TRBD1 (6 bases). Deletions cut 2 bases from V and 1 base from J, with 15 bases between. Germline-derived CDR1 and CDR2 are SEHNR and FQNEAQ (reference sequence). The CDR3 totals 16 residues.

The J gene is TRBJ1-1, the V gene TRBV6-5; D unresolved. CDR1 MNHEY and CDR2 SVGAGI come from the germline V gene. V was clipped by 6 bases and J by 1 base, with 15 bases between them. This CDR3 contains 15 residues. DNA for the CDR3: TGTGCCAGCAGCCCCGGCGGGGAGACGAACACTGAAGCTTTCTTT. Encoded protein: CASSPGGETNTEAFF.

V gene TRBV5-4 combines with J gene TRBJ2-1, with 13 positions matching TRBD2. The V gene's germline CDR1 is SGHNT and CDR2 YYREEE (reference sequence). V was pared by 3 bases and J by 5 bases, with 8 bases of the junction left unmatched. CDR3 length equals 17 residues. The CDR3 protein is CASSSPPGLAGNNEQFF. The CDR3 DNA follows: TGTGCCAGCAGCTCTCCACCGGGACTAGCGGGAAACAATGAGCAGTTCTTC.

The CDR3 DNA sequence: TGTGCCAGCTCATGGGACACTACCAAAGAGACCCAGTACTTC. It is translated as CASSWDTTKETQYF. The rearrangement joins TRBV18 to TRBJ2-5; the D gene is possibly TRBD1 (6 bases). CDR1 and CDR2 (germline): KGHSH, LQKENI. V lost 5 bases and J 3 bases, leaving 13 bases between the germline ends. This CDR3 has 14 amino acids.

The genes are TRBV5-8 and TRBJ1-6; 7 nucleotides match TRBD1. The V segment lost 5 bases and the J segment 9 bases; nucleotides outside the gene matches: 2. The CDR3 sequence is 12 residues long. The V gene's germline CDR1 is SGHTS and CDR2 YDEGEE. The CDR3 protein is CASRDRPSPLHF. In DNA, the CDR3 is TGTGCCAGCAGGGACAGGCCTTCACCCCTCCACTTT.

This rearrangement joins TRBV18 to TRBJ1-2; TRBD1 is a possible D gene (6 bases). Germline values: CDR1 KGHSH, CDR2 LQKENI. CDR3 length equals 13 residues. V lost 4 bases and J 4 bases, leaving 10 bases between the germline ends. CDR3 sequence reads: CASSLTGIYGYTF. In DNA, the CDR3 is TGTGCCAGCTCACTTACAGGGATCTATGGCTACACCTTC.

V and J are TRBV7-8 and TRBJ2-7, with 9 bases matching TRBD2. CDR1 and CDR2 from the germline V gene are SGHVS and FQNEAQ. The CDR3 is made up of 14 amino acids. Unmatched junction bases numbered 6, after V lost 7 bases and J lost 2 bases. CDR3 residues: CASTKPSGAYEQYF. DNA for the CDR3: TGTGCCAGCACCAAGCCTAGCGGGGCCTACGAGCAGTACTTC.

This chain joins TRBV5-1 and TRBJ1-4, with 7 positions matching TRBD1. This CDR3 is built from 15 residues. V dropped 3 bases and J dropped 6; count of bases not matched to a gene: 8. CDR1 SGHRS and CDR2 YFSETQ come from the germline V gene. CDR3 sequence reads: CASSSRQGADEKLFF. CDR3 nucleotide sequence: TGCGCCAGCAGCTCAAGACAGGGTGCAGATGAAAAACTGTTTTTT.

The J gene is TRBJ1-2, the V gene TRBV18; D possibly corresponds to TRBD1 (5 bases). V was trimmed by 3 bases and J by 4 bases, leaving 15 bases between them. Germline CDR1 reads KGHSH; CDR2 reads LQKENI. The CDR3 contains 15 residues. The CDR3 bases are TGTGCCAGCTCACCGGATCCCCTGGGGGGCTATGGCTACACCTTC. Translating gives CASSPDPLGGYGYTF. The full variable domain, rest sourced from reference TRBV18 and TRBJ1-2, is NAGVMQNPRHLVRRRGQEARLRCSPMKGHSHVYWYRQLPEEGLKFMVYLQKENIIDESGMPKERFSAEFPKEGPSILRIQQVVRGDSAAYFCASSPDPLGGYGYTFGSGTRLTVV.

The J gene is TRBJ2-4, the V gene TRBV4-2; 10 bases align to TRBD2. The CDR3 spans 17 residues. Germline lookup yields CDR1 LGHNA and CDR2 YNFKEQ. V dropped 0 bases and J dropped 1; count of bases not matched to a gene: 3. For the CDR3, the DNA is TGTGCCAGCAGCCAAGATACTAGCGGGGTCGCCAAAAACATTCAGTACTTC. Translated, it gives CASSQDTSGVAKNIQYF.

This chain links TRBV11-2 with TRBJ1-5, with D possibly matching TRBD1 (5 bases). From germline, CDR1 is SGHAT and CDR2 FQNNGV. This CDR3 is 15 amino acids long. The V and J ends lost 1 base and 4 bases respectively, with 11 bases between them. CDR3 protein: CASSLGGSPNQPQHF. CDR3 nucleotides: TGTGCCAGCAGCTTAGGGGGCAGTCCTAATCAGCCCCAGCATTTT.

J is TRBJ1-3 and V is TRBV7-2; D remains unclear. The germline V gene encodes CDR1 SGHTA and CDR2 FQGNSA. The CDR3 covers 16 residues. Between the trimmed V and J ends, which lost 4 bases and 8 bases, there was a span of 21 bases. The CDR3 spells CASSSQTPTTGDTIYF. The CDR3 nucleotides are TGTGCCAGCAGCTCACAAACCCCAACAACCGGGGACACCATATATTTT.

The gene calls are TRBV11-2 and TRBJ1-3; tentatively, D is TRBD1 (5 bases). Trimming pared 4 bases from V and 5 bases from J, leaving 15 bases between. Germline V CDR1 and CDR2: SGHAT, FQNNGV. The CDR3 loop spans 15 amino acids. CDR3 residues: CASSSITGGRNTIYF. The DNA for the CDR3 is TGTGCCAGCAGCTCGATAACAGGAGGGCGAAACACCATATATTTT.

The chain couples TRBV7-8 to TRBJ2-1; 7 bases fit TRBD2. CDR1 and CDR2 (germline): SGHVS, FQNEAQ. This CDR3 has 17 residues. The ends lost 5 bases at V and 3 bases at J; junction bases unmatched: 13. Written as DNA, the CDR3 is TGTGCCAGCAGCCGTCAAACGGGGGGTGCCCACTACAATGAGCAGTTCTTC. It encodes CASSRQTGGAHYNEQFF.